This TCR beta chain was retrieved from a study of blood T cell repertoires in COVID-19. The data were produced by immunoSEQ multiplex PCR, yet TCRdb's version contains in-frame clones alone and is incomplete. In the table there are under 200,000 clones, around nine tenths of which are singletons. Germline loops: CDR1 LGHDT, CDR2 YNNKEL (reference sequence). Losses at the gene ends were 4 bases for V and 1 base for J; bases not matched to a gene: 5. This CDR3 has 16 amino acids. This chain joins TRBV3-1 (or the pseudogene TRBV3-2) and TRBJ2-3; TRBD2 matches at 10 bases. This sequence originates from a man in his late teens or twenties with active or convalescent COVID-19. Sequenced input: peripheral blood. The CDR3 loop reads CASSLPLAGGTDTQYF. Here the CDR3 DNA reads TGTGCCAGCAGCCTCCCCCTAGCGGGGGGCACAGATACGCAGTATTTT.